These 25 T cell receptor beta chains originate from one sample sequenced in a study of T cell responses to AZD1222 COVID-19 vaccine. Sequencing was performed with immunoSEQ multiplex PCR; in TCRdb, only in-frame clones are kept and a portion is missing. The table lists about 70,000 clones, approximately 81% of them singletons. Material: peripheral blood, obtained on day 0 of AZD1222 vaccination. The receptor source for this set is an adult in good health.

This rearrangement joins TRBV2 to TRBJ1-6, with 8 bases lining up with TRBD1. Germline CDR1 and CDR2: SNHLY and FYNNEI. This CDR3 region has 16 residues. The J segment lost 6 bases and the V segment lost 4 bases, leaving 8 bases of the junction unmatched. The CDR3 DNA sequence: TGTGCCAGCAGTGCGACAGGGGTGTCGGGTAATTCACCCCTCCACTTT. It encodes CASSATGVSGNSPLHF.

The chain uses TRBV6-5 and TRBJ2-1, with TRBD1 matching over 7 bases. V lost 6 bases and J lost 11; bases outside the gene matches: 16. This CDR3 region has 15 residues. Germline lookup yields CDR1 MNHEY and CDR2 SVGAGI. The CDR3 spells CASSGAGGQFEKQFF. The DNA for the CDR3 is TGTGCCAGCAGCGGGGCAGGGGGACAATTTGAGAAGCAGTTCTTC.

The chain has TRBV7-2 and TRBJ2-4, with 9 positions matching TRBD1. The CDR3 covers 14 residues. From germline, CDR1 is SGHTA and CDR2 FQGNSA. With V trimmed by 3 bases and J by 6 bases, 3 bases remained unmatched. Here the CDR3 reads CASSFLDRGNIQYF. The CDR3 coding sequence is TGTGCCAGCAGCTTCTTGGACAGGGGAAACATTCAGTACTTC. The entire variable domain, with the rest obtained from reference TRBV7-2 and TRBJ2-4, is as follows: GAGVSQSPSNKVTEKGKDVELRCDPISGHTALYWYRQSLGQGLEFLIYFQGNSAPDKSGLPSDRFSAERTGGSVSTLTIQRTQQEDSAVYLCASSFLDRGNIQYFGAGTRLSVL.

V is TRBV9 and J is TRBJ2-3; no clear D gene. Germline V gene lookup returns CDR1 SGDLS and CDR2 YYNGEE. The CDR3 has 13 amino acids. V was trimmed by 0 bases and J by 4 bases, leaving 6 bases between them. The CDR3 nucleotides are TGTGCCAGCAGCGTAGATCCCCCAGATACGCAGTATTTT. This gives the protein CASSVDPPDTQYF.

This clone appeared a few times. CDR3 bases: TGTGCCAGCAGCGTAGAAGGTTCCGCGGAAGCTTTCTTT. Amino acids: CASSVEGSAEAFF. The chain has TRBV9 and TRBJ1-1; D is ambiguous. This CDR3 has 13 residues. Germline V gives CDR1 SGDLS, CDR2 YYNGEE. V was cut by 0 bases and J by 8 bases, with 11 bases left in between.

This rearrangement joins TRBV11-1 to TRBJ2-6; no clear D. CDR3 length equals 15 residues. The germline V gene has CDR1 SGHAT and CDR2 FQDESV (reference sequence). Trimming took 8 bases from V and 2 from J, leaving 13 bases between them. CDR3 DNA: TGTGCCAGCTCGAAATTGGGGACTGGGGCCAACGTCCTGACTTTC. Amino acid sequence: CASSKLGTGANVLTF.

The V gene is TRBV6-6, the J gene TRBJ1-2, with D perhaps TRBD1 (5 bases). The V and J ends lost 8 bases and 2 bases respectively, with 15 bases between them. The length of the CDR3 is 14 residues. Germline V gene sequence: CDR1 MNHNY, CDR2 SVGAGI (reference sequence). The CDR3 is CASSVGGPNYGYTF. The CDR3, as DNA: TGTGCCAGCTCGGTGGGGGGACCCAACTATGGCTACACCTTC.

V gene TRBV5-1 combines with J gene TRBJ1-1; TRBD1 is a possible D gene (5 bases). This CDR3 region has 13 residues. The V and J ends lost 4 bases and 8 bases respectively, with 15 bases between them. Germline CDR1 SGHRS, CDR2 YFSETQ. For the CDR3, the DNA is TGCGCCAGCAGCCCATTGACAGTTTCCGAAGCTTTCTTT. It yields the protein CASSPLTVSEAFF.

The genes are TRBV5-1 and TRBJ2-7, with TRBD1 as a possible D gene (5 bases). From germline, CDR1 is SGHRS and CDR2 YFSETQ. V gave up 1 base and J gave up 1 base, with 12 bases separating them. CDR3 length: 15 residues. The CDR3: CASSLWGYGSYEQYF. As DNA, the CDR3 is TGCGCCAGCAGCTTGTGGGGCTACGGATCCTACGAGCAGTACTTC.

This clone was observed a few times. The gene calls are TRBV7-9 and TRBJ2-3; 7 nucleotides line up with TRBD2. The CDR3 runs to 16 residues. V was pared by 3 bases and J by 0 bases, with 6 bases of the junction left unmatched. Germline V gene data show CDR1 as SEHNR and CDR2 as FQNEAQ (reference sequence). CDR3 DNA sequence: TGTGCCAGCAGCTTCCCTAGCGGCCCTAGCACAGATACGCAGTATTTT. The encoded protein is CASSFPSGPSTDTQYF.

The J gene is TRBJ2-3, the V gene TRBV2; 7 bases are shared with TRBD1. There are 13 residues in the CDR3. Losses at the gene ends were 8 bases for V and 0 bases for J; bases not matched to a gene: 2. The germline V gene has CDR1 SNHLY and CDR2 FYNNEI. CDR3: CASRDSSTDTQYF. DNA of the CDR3: TGTGCCAGCCGGGACAGTAGCACAGATACGCAGTATTTT. Combining the CDR3 with reference TRBV2 and TRBJ2-3 gives the whole variable domain EPEVTQTPSHQVTQMGQEVILRCVPISNHLYFYWYRQILGQKVEFLVSFYNNEISEKSEIFDDQFSVERPDGSNFTLKIRSTKLEDSAMYFCASRDSSTDTQYFGPGTRLTVL.

This chain uses TRBV27 with TRBJ1-2; 7 bases agree with TRBD1. Germline CDR1 is MNHEY and CDR2 is SMNVEV (reference sequence). CDR3 length: 18 amino acids. V was pared by 6 bases and J by 6 bases, with 22 bases of the junction left unmatched. The CDR3 protein is CASRRPGQRYGDSDGYTF. Here the CDR3 DNA reads TGTGCCAGCAGGCGCCCGGGACAGAGGTATGGTGACTCAGATGGCTACACCTTC.

The V call is TRBV5-1, the J call TRBJ2-1; 11 nucleotides match TRBD2. This CDR3 spans 18 amino acids. V trimming: 2 bases; J trimming: 6 bases; junction bases outside the gene matches: 13. The V gene's germline CDR1 is SGHRS and CDR2 YFSETQ. The CDR3 is CASSFDFSGRAVVNEQFF. CDR3 bases: TGCGCCAGCAGCTTTGACTTTAGCGGGAGGGCCGTAGTCAATGAGCAGTTCTTC. The full variable domain, rest sourced from reference TRBV5-1 and TRBJ2-1, is KAGVTQTPRYLIKTRGQQVTLSCSPISGHRSVSWYQQTPGQGLQFLFEYFSETQRNKGNFPGRFSGRQFSNSRSEMNVSTLELGDSALYLCASSFDFSGRAVVNEQFFGPGTRLTVL.

This chain links TRBV5-1 with TRBJ2-7; D call uncertain. Germline V gene lookup returns CDR1 SGHRS and CDR2 YFSETQ. CDR3 length: 14 amino acids. The germline V and J ends were trimmed by 0 bases and 2 bases, with 9 bases remaining between them. For the CDR3, the DNA is TGCGCCAGCAGCTTGGAAAGCGCCGCCTACGAGCAGTACTTC. Translating it yields CASSLESAAYEQYF.

In this sample, this clone turned up once. CDR3: CASSPPGADTQYF. CDR3 DNA: TGTGCCAGCTCACCACCCGGGGCAGATACGCAGTATTTT. The chain has TRBV18 and TRBJ2-3; D perhaps matches TRBD2 (5 bases). The CDR3 length is 13 residues. Germline V gives CDR1 KGHSH, CDR2 LQKENI. Trimming left V 0 bases short and J 4 bases short, with 5 bases between.

The chain carries TRBV5-1 and TRBJ2-1, with TRBD2 as a possible D gene (7 bases). The V end was cut by 7 bases, the J end by 3 bases, with 14 bases between. CDR3 length equals 14 residues. Per germline, CDR1 SGHRS and CDR2 YFSETQ. CDR3: CASGGRGNYNEQFF. The CDR3 coding sequence is TGCGCCAGCGGGGGGCGGGGGAACTACAATGAGCAGTTCTTC. The full variable domain, with the rest looked up from reference TRBV5-1 and TRBJ2-1, is KAGVTQTPRYLIKTRGQQVTLSCSPISGHRSVSWYQQTPGQGLQFLFEYFSETQRNKGNFPGRFSGRQFSNSRSEMNVSTLELGDSALYLCASGGRGNYNEQFFGPGTRLTVL.

V is TRBV25-1 and J is TRBJ2-2; 7 bases are a match to TRBD1. The CDR3 extends over 16 amino acids. Germline CDR1 reads MGHDK; CDR2 reads SYGVNS. The junction had 8 bases not matched to a gene; V was cut back by 5 bases and J by 2 bases. This CDR3 is CASSHMTGTNTGELFF. In DNA, the CDR3 is TGTGCCAGCAGTCACATGACAGGGACAAACACCGGGGAGCTGTTTTTT.

This clone was picked up a small number of times. V is TRBV29-1 and J is TRBJ1-6; D ambiguous. CDR1 and CDR2 (germline): SQVTM, ANQGSEA. The CDR3 is made up of 13 amino acids. V gave up 4 bases and J gave up 0 bases, with 4 bases separating them. The CDR3 protein is CSVAASYNSPLHF. For the CDR3, the DNA is TGCAGCGTTGCGGCCTCCTATAATTCACCCCTCCACTTT.

This clone occurred a few times. The chain has TRBV18 and TRBJ2-1, with 8 bases that match TRBD1. The CDR3 has 15 amino acids. Germline CDR1 is KGHSH and CDR2 is LQKENI. Trimming cost V 6 bases and J 9 bases; bases outside gene matches: 13. The CDR3 reads CASSTDRVTLLEQFF. The CDR3 DNA reads TGTGCCAGCTCTACGGACAGGGTTACACTCCTTGAGCAGTTCTTC.

This sequence joins TRBV12-3 or TRBV12-4 and TRBJ2-7; D unclear. The CDR3 covers 13 residues. V lost 2 bases and J lost 4, with 9 bases in between. CDR3 amino acids: CASSLSVGYEQYF. The DNA of the CDR3 is TGTGCCAGCAGTTTATCGGTAGGATACGAGCAGTACTTC.

This clone was detected once. V gene TRBV9 combines with J gene TRBJ1-5; the match to TRBD1 covers 8 bases. Germline CDR1 and CDR2: SGDLS and YYNGEE. The CDR3 spans 15 residues. V trimming: 3 bases; J trimming: 3 bases; junction bases outside the gene matches: 5. For the CDR3, the DNA is TGTGCCAGCAGCGCTGGACAGGGCCACAATCAGCCCCAGCATTTT. This encodes CASSAGQGHNQPQHF. The variable domain in full, completed from reference TRBV9 and TRBJ1-5, reads DSGVTQTPKHLITATGQRVTLRCSPRSGDLSVYWYQQSLDQGLQFLIQYYNGEERAKGNILERFSAQQFPDLHSELNLSSLELGDSALYFCASSAGQGHNQPQHFGDGTRLSIL.

This rearrangement joins TRBV27 to TRBJ1-6, with D unresolved. V lost 2 bases and J 10 bases, leaving 6 bases between the germline ends. The CDR3 is 12 amino acids. Looked up from germline, CDR1 is MNHEY and CDR2 is SMNVEV (reference sequence). CDR3 coding DNA: TGTGCCAGCAGTTTAGGGTTGTCACCCCTCCACTTT. Residues: CASSLGLSPLHF.

In its sample, this clone was seen once. This chain uses TRBV9 with TRBJ2-3, with D unresolved. The germline gives CDR1 SGDLS, CDR2 YYNGEE. The CDR3 is 12 amino acids. Trimming cost V 4 bases and J 3 bases, with 6 bases left between them. Here the CDR3 DNA reads TGTGCCAGCAGCCTTGGAACAGATACGCAGTATTTT. Amino acid sequence: CASSLGTDTQYF.

The chain couples TRBV7-3 to TRBJ2-1; D may be TRBD1 (6 bases). The CDR3 consists of 15 residues. CDR1 is SGHTA and CDR2 is FQGTGA in the germline V gene. V gave up 2 bases and J gave up 12 bases, with 20 bases separating them. Written as DNA, the CDR3 is TGTGCCAGCAGCTTAGACGGGACACCAAATTCTGGGCAGTTCTTC. Its translation is CASSLDGTPNSGQFF.

The gene calls are TRBV12-5 and TRBJ1-3; D unresolved. Germline CDR1 reads LGHNT; CDR2 reads FRNRAP. This CDR3 spans 14 amino acids. V dropped 4 bases and J dropped 1 base, with 8 bases sitting between them. The CDR3 loop is CASGYAESGNTIYF. CDR3 bases: TGTGCTAGTGGTTACGCGGAATCTGGAAACACCATATATTTT.